The 16 T cell receptor beta chains listed next were all sequenced from one sample in a study of yellow fever vaccine responses in identical twins (dated by TCRdb to 2016 to 2018). The library was built by means of RT-PCR. Sequencing relied on an Illumina HiSeq 2500. Through fastp at Q25 and MiXCR, TCRdb rebuilt clones from the public reads, retaining in-frame beta chains. A single entry per CDR3 protein holds the most common genes and DNA from its merged rows. Counted in this sample were about 2,500 distinct CDR3 sequences; roughly 80% of them appeared once. The leading ten clones occupy more than 3.5% of the sample. The material sequenced was T cells from blood (PBMCs), unsorted or a sorted subset (not recorded which), taken before or after yellow fever vaccination (not recorded which). These TCRs come from a woman aged 18-35 years who received the yellow fever vaccine. Donor details come from another sample of the same person, matched by shared clones.

This chain joins TRBV5-6 and TRBJ2-1; no definite D call. Looked up from germline, CDR1 is SGHDT and CDR2 is YYEEEE. Trimming took 2 bases from V and 6 from J, leaving 9 bases between them. This CDR3 comprises 13 residues. CDR3 region: CASSFGRTNEQFF. CDR3 nucleotide sequence: TGTGCCAGCAGCTTTGGGCGGACCAATGAGCAGTTCTTC.

The genes are TRBV20-1 and TRBJ2-5, with D possibly being TRBD2 (5 bases). Germline V gene data show CDR1 as DFQATT and CDR2 as SNEGSKA (reference sequence). V dropped 0 bases and J dropped 5 bases, with 10 bases sitting between them. This CDR3 comprises 13 residues. The CDR3 DNA sequence: TGCAGTGCTAGAGACTCGGGAACGGAGACCCAGTACTTC. It translates to CSARDSGTETQYF.

V is TRBV28 and J is TRBJ2-2, with D hard to call. Germline V gene data show CDR1 as MDHEN and CDR2 as SYDVKM. Trimming shortened V by 4 bases and J by 6 bases, and 9 bases separated the two germline ends. The CDR3 sequence is 13 residues long. The CDR3 bases are TGTGCCAGCAGTTCACGGCGCGCCGGGGAGCTGTTTTTT. This encodes CASSSRRAGELFF.

The chain joins TRBV3-1 to TRBJ2-1; D might be TRBD2 (5 bases). V shed 3 bases and J shed 0 bases, with 12 bases lying between them. The CDR3 length is 16 residues. Looked up from germline, CDR1 is LGHDT and CDR2 is YNNKEL (reference sequence). DNA of the CDR3: TGTGCCAGCAGCCACGCTAGCCCGAGCTCCTACAATGAGCAGTTCTTC. This sequence encodes CASSHASPSSYNEQFF.

The chain couples TRBV11-3 to TRBJ2-3, with a tentative D call TRBD2 (6 bases). The V and J ends lost 6 bases and 2 bases respectively, with 24 bases between them. The germline gives CDR1 SGHNT, CDR2 YENEEA. CDR3 length: 18 amino acids. The CDR3 bases are TGTGCCAGCAGTTTACCCCAGCCGGGACTTCAACACACAGATACGCAGTATTTT. This sequence encodes CASSLPQPGLQHTDTQYF.

The J gene is TRBJ1-5, the V gene TRBV30, with a possible D match to TRBD1 (5 bases). The CDR3 has 12 residues. Between the trimmed V and J ends, which lost 2 bases and 5 bases, there was a span of 7 bases. CDR1 GTSNPN and CDR2 SVGIG come from the germline V gene (reference sequence). CDR3 nucleotides: TGTGCCTGGAGTTCAGGGTATCAGCCCCAGCATTTT. It encodes CAWSSGYQPQHF.

This clonotype appeared once. The J gene is TRBJ2-2, the V gene TRBV12-3 or TRBV12-4, with D possibly TRBD1 on 6 matching bases. V lost 5 bases, J lost 3 bases, and 13 bases lay in between. The CDR3 totals 15 residues. The CDR3 nucleotides are TGTGCCAGCAGTCCAACCGGACAGTACACCGGGGAGCTGTTTTTT. Translation: CASSPTGQYTGELFF.

The chain combines TRBV15 with TRBJ1-1; D is undetermined. Germline assignment: CDR1 LNHNV and CDR2 YYDKDF (reference sequence). This CDR3 spans 13 amino acids. Trimming shortened V by 3 bases and J by 0 bases, and 5 bases separated the two germline ends. This CDR3 reads CATSRVMNTEAFF. The CDR3, as DNA: TGTGCCACCAGCAGGGTTATGAACACTGAAGCTTTCTTT.

V and J are TRBV13 and TRBJ2-5; D gene unclear. CDR3 length equals 12 residues. Per the germline V gene, CDR1 is PRHDT and CDR2 is FYEKMQ (reference sequence). V lost 9 bases, J lost 4 bases, and 12 bases lay in between. Here the CDR3 DNA reads TGTGCCAGGCGAGGTGGTGGAGAGACCCAGTACTTC. Its protein product is CARRGGGETQYF.

Note on this clonotype: As the CDR3 is not closed by the conserved phenylalanine or tryptophan, this likely results from a read error. The chain combines TRBV12-3 or TRBV12-4 with TRBJ1-6, with D unresolved. Trimming removed 5 bases from V and 0 bases from J, with 8 bases in between. The CDR3 covers 15 residues. In nucleotides, the CDR3 is TGTGCCAGCAGTCGGATGGACTCCTATAATTCACCCCTCCACGTT. Translating gives CASSRMDSYNSPLHV.

The CDR3 spells CASSPTNNEQFF. Written as DNA, the CDR3 is TGTGCCAGCAGCCCAACTAACAATGAGCAGTTCTTC. The chain is built from TRBV11-2 and TRBJ2-1; D is unclear. Germline V gives CDR1 SGHAT, CDR2 FQNNGV. Trimming took 5 bases from V and 5 from J, leaving 7 bases between them. The CDR3 extends over 12 amino acids.

This clonotype was counted a single time. The rearrangement joins TRBV4-1 to TRBJ2-1; D not certain. CDR1 is MGHRA, CDR2 YSYEKL, per germline. The germline V and J ends were trimmed by 1 base and 0 bases, with 10 bases remaining between them. CDR3 length: 16 amino acids. CDR3 coding DNA: TGCGCCAGCAGCCAAGCGGGCCTTAGCTCCTACAATGAGCAGTTCTTC. As protein: CASSQAGLSSYNEQFF.

This clonotype came up a few times. The rearrangement joins TRBV27 to TRBJ2-1; 7 bases match TRBD1. J lost 6 bases, V lost 6 bases, and 5 bases had no gene match. The CDR3 is made up of 13 amino acids. Germline-derived CDR1 and CDR2 are MNHEY and SMNVEV (reference sequence). The CDR3 is CASRKTGVNEQFF. CDR3 bases: TGTGCCAGCAGAAAAACAGGGGTCAATGAGCAGTTCTTC.

This clonotype was observed a single time. The V gene is TRBV4-1, the J gene TRBJ2-3; D is unclear. Germline assignment: CDR1 MGHRA and CDR2 YSYEKL. The V end was cut by 1 base, the J end by 4 bases, with 3 bases between. The length of the CDR3 is 12 residues. As DNA, the CDR3 is TGCGCCAGCAGCCAAGCTTCAGATACGCAGTATTTT. Translating gives CASSQASDTQYF.

The chain carries TRBV9 and TRBJ2-7, with 8 bases aligning to TRBD1. Losses at the gene ends were 0 bases for V and 6 bases for J; bases not matched to a gene: 5. CDR3 size: 14 residues. Per the germline V gene, CDR1 is SGDLS and CDR2 is YYNGEE. In nucleotides, the CDR3 is TGTGCCAGCAGCGTAGGGACAGGGAGGCTCGAGCAGTACTTC. Residues: CASSVGTGRLEQYF.

The table lists this clonotype with a few counts. CDR3 in amino acids: CASSLVRTSGYNEQFF. The CDR3 region has the DNA TGTGCCAGCAGCTTAGTCCGAACTAGCGGCTACAATGAGCAGTTCTTC. The V call is TRBV7-6, the J call TRBJ2-1; 8 nucleotides line up with TRBD2. The CDR3 spans 16 residues. With V trimmed by 1 base and J by 3 bases, 5 bases remained unmatched. Germline V gene data show CDR1 as SGHVS and CDR2 as FNYEAQ.